This record looks at one TCR beta chain sequence and its context. The antigen it binds to is not known. No much larger clone is present one base from it, and per-base qualities are unavailable. Germline trimming: 5 bases from V, 8 bases from J; junction bases outside gene matches: 9. Measured from the cysteine to the phenylalanine, the CDR3 is 14 residues long. Only the CDR3 part of the read is kept: 42 bases, read in frame from the first base. CDR1 and CDR2, looked up from the germline V gene, are MNHEY and SVGAGI. The data are from a study of cytomegalovirus exposure and HLA in healthy donors listed by TCRdb under 2017. Looking at the study overall: According to an earlier analysis of around 600 of the donors, about 180 million T cells yielded approximately 120 million unique TCR beta sequences and 276 Gb of sequence data. Approximately 300 gigabases of sequencing data and approximately 92 million unique TCR sequences made up an early release that covered several hundred HLA-typed donors. Of the 300 to 400 genotyped donors, approximately 82% fell in the genetic ancestry cluster associated with self-reported Caucasian donors. The study was designed to test whether signatures of past pathogen exposure could be identified by cataloging public T cell receptors. The study used immunosequencing to profile the T cell repertoires of more than 650 subjects and linked those repertoires to cytomegalovirus serostatus. Along with the approximately 670-subject first cohort, a separate validation cohort of around 120 different subjects was used. High-throughput TCR immunosequencing, statistical association of individual TCRs with disease status, and machine learning were combined to predict cytomegalovirus infection status. A later analysis re-examined previously published TCR beta repertoires from more than 550 donors and added high-resolution HLA genotyping to investigate patterns of TCR occurrence. Rather than using new phenotypic data, the later analysis identified candidate immune exposures from TCR beta sequences and from how often those sequences occurred across donors. An earlier analysis of 587 of the donors applied high-throughput TCR beta sequencing to assess whether each TCR beta V gene segment acted as functional or pseudogenic. Donor age, sex, ethnicity and CMV serostatus were compiled alongside the repertoire data. A later genetic analysis used genome-wide SNP genotypes for about 65% of the roughly 700 donors, treating that subset as a discovery cohort. All discovery cohort repertoires had been generated on a single sequencing platform. HLA typing included class I and class II loci at four-digit resolution. The number of typed donors differed by locus: about 629-630 for A, B, C, DRB1 and DQB1; approximately 540 for DQA1; about 600 for DPA1; and roughly 490 for DPB1. Because of strong linkage in the cohort, five DR-DQ haplotypes were treated as single units for association and clustering. Among several hundred genotyped donors of the cohort, an average of roughly 230,000 unique TCR beta nucleotide sequences was sequenced per donor, of which about 20% were non-productive.

What the work shows at the level of the full study, not this receptor alone: A later analysis found that TCR association rates varied across HLA loci, with DRB1 alleles showing the most associated TCRs and HLA-C alleles the fewest. Immune exposure information for the cohort was limited to CMV serostatus. A group of highly shared sequence variants was considered likely to be a technical artifact of the sequencing pipeline. In an earlier analysis of 587 of the donors, most TCR beta V segments appeared in productive rearrangements about 87% or about 30% of the time, broadly matching IMGT annotations. In a later genetic analysis, a missense DCLRE1C variant was associated with V-gene and J-gene trimming of TCR beta chains, and the association was replicated in an independent cohort. At a false discovery rate of 0.05, a later analysis linked 16,951 TCR beta sequences to specific HLA alleles. A further reported finding was that TCR beta sequences accurately predicted the HLA-A and HLA-B alleles for most subjects in the first cohort. Because counts were too low, roughly 17 rarely observed V segments, including chromosome 9 orphons, were left out of the earlier analysis of 500 to 750 of the donors. The presence/absence analyses assumed that sequencing depth was roughly uniform across donors, and that assumption may not be true. Compared with equally common non-associated chains, HLA-associated TCR beta chains in a later analysis were more clonally expanded and had lower generation probabilities. Linkage disequilibrium might explain the correlated functional status among segregating V segments, but an unknown experimental factor could not be ruled out. According to a later analysis, parvovirus B19, influenza, CMV and Epstein-Barr virus appeared linked to several top co-occurrence clusters. It was suggested by the authors that the approach could potentially be generalized to other disease states and immunological phenotypes. Because some donors lacked HLA typing at each locus, the association tests relied only on the typed subset. When HLA alleles, especially DR and DQ, strongly co-occurred, TCR associations were difficult to assign to individual alleles. Only TCR beta chains were sequenced in this cohort, and the absence of alpha or paired-chain data limited detectable features. The study gave a list of 150 to 200 TCR beta chains associated with cytomegalovirus. The classifier was reported to diagnose cytomegalovirus status with high specificity and sensitivity in both the original cohort and the validation cohort. Compared with the approximately 710-donor mean, donors in an Asian-associated ancestry cluster had fewer N-insertions in productive TCRs, according to a later genetic analysis. In a later analysis, most CMV-associated TCR beta chains were found to appear HLA-restricted, with HLA associations seemingly driven largely by CMV exposure. The 87-base-pair reads could not distinguish some IMGT-functional V segments, including TRBV6-2 and TRBV6-3, so those segments were excluded. Three of the identified cytomegalovirus-associated TCR beta chains were confirmed in vitro to be specific for cytomegalovirus antigens. Most TCR sequences were seen in very few donors, while some public TCRs were found in many individuals.

The cohort was made up of approximately 670 healthy bone marrow donors. Cohort members were all nominally healthy when sampled, although unrecorded immune exposures were likely present. The donor was CMV seronegative and was included in the group of under 450 seronegative cohort members. Each donor provided a peripheral blood sample, and peripheral blood mononuclear cells were used for TCR beta sequencing. The Qiagen DNeasy Blood Extraction Kit was used to extract genomic DNA from the blood cell samples. The library was built by means of the immunoSEQ multiplex PCR assay. The multiplex PCR relied on a mix of 60 forward primers for TCR Vbeta segments and 13 reverse primers for TCR Jbeta segments. The CDR3 region of rearranged TCR beta genes was amplified from genomic DNA by a multiplex PCR assay. The Illumina HiSeq System was used to sequence the amplified TCR beta libraries as 87-base-pair reads. The study's processing was this. A later analysis counted tens of millions of unique TCR beta chains across the 550 to 750 repertoires, and around 12 million of these chains were shared by at least two donors. A nearest-neighbor algorithm error-corrected the raw reads and collapsed the reads into unique sequences, merging closely related sequences to remove PCR and sequencing errors. V, D and J gene segments were assigned by aligning CDR3 sequences to IMGT reference sequences. For a sequence to be retained, a match of at least six nucleotides was required to both a V gene segment and a J gene segment. A rearrangement counted as productive if the CDR3 had no stop codons and remained in frame with V and J, and every other rearrangement counted as non-productive. CDR3 was defined according to IMGT convention as the region running from the second conserved V-encoded cysteine to the conserved J-encoded phenylalanine. Sequences without an unambiguous match to a single V gene segment were excluded from the earlier analysis of about 640 of the donors. An earlier analysis of about 590 of the donors classified V segments as functional when productive rearrangements were above 56.7% and as segregating when the standard deviation between donors was above 5%. A statistical classification framework was built to diagnose cytomegalovirus status from the catalog of TCR beta chain sequences. In a later analysis, TCR nucleotide sequences were compared against IMGT/GENE-DB human TR gene sequences so that V and J genes could be assigned. A later analysis assigned CDR3 sequences and most-parsimonious VDJ recombination scenarios with the TCRdist pipeline. In a later analysis, each TCR beta chain was defined by its CDR3 amino acid sequence together with its V-gene family, and reads lacking a unique V-gene family were excluded. A later analysis removed nearly 600 highly shared, low-generation-probability nucleotide sequences to deal with suspected cross-contamination and a sequencing artifact. In a later analysis, a clonal expansion index was calculated for each public chain from normalized within-repertoire ranks of inferred template counts. Generation probabilities in a later analysis came from a VDJ recombination model fitted to out-of-frame rearrangements, and those results were checked against IGoR. A later analysis scored TCR-TCR, TCR-HLA and TCR-CMV co-occurrence with hypergeometric tests, applying a repertoire-size bias correction to TCR pairs. False discovery rates were estimated in a later analysis by permuting HLA or CMV assignments 20 times. A later analysis grouped co-occurring TCRs with DBSCAN, adding TCRdist sequence similarity when clustering within HLA-allele-positive subsets. For co-occurrence clustering, repertoires with fewer than 30,000 or more than 120,000 public chains were excluded, along with a handful of repertoires with anomalous nucleotide sharing. The table comes from immuneACCESS by way of TCRdb, which keeps in-frame sequences with V and J called. Part of the clones is missing from these tables; in studies checked, under half for an unresolved V gene and the rest for unknown reasons. V, J and clone size derive from that table, while D and trimming were established from the DNA sequence. Across this sample there are 120,000 to 150,000 clones, with approximately 77% seen only once. About 5.3% of the sample is held by the ten biggest clonotypes.

This receptor was identified in a woman aged 45 to 65 in good health and CMV-seronegative. Here the chain combines TRBV6-5 and TRBJ1-1, with 9 bases matching TRBD1. Sequenced input: PBMCs. The DNA sequence is given as TGTGCCAGCAGTACCGGGACAGGGAAGATCGAAGCTTTCTTT. Translated, it gives CASSTGTGKIEAFF.